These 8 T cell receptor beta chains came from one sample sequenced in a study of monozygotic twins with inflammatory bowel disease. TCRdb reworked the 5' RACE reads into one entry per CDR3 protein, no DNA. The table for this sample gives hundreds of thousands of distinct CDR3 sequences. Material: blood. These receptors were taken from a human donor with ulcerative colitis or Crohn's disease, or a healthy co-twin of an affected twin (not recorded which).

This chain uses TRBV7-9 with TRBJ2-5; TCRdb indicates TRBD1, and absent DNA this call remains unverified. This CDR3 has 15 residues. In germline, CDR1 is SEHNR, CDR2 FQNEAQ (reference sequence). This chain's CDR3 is CASSLGLDTKETQYF.

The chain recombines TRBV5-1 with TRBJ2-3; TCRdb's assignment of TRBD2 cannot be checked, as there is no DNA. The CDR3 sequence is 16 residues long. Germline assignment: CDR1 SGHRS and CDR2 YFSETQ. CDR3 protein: CASSGRLAGGVDTQYF.

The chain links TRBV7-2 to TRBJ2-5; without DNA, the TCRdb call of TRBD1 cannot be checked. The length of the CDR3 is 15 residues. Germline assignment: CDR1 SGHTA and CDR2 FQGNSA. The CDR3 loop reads CASSGRDRGKETQYF.

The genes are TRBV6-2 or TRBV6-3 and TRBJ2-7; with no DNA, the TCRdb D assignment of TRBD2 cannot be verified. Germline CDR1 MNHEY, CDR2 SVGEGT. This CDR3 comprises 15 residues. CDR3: CASSYRLAGGHEQYF.

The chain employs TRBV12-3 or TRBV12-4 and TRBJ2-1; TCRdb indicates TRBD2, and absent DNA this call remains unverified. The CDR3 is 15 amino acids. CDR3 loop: CASRIRLTGVGEQFF.

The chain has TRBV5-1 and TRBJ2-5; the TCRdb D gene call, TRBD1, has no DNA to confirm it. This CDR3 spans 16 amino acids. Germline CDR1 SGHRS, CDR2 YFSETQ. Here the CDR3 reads CASSPLSGTPGETQYF.

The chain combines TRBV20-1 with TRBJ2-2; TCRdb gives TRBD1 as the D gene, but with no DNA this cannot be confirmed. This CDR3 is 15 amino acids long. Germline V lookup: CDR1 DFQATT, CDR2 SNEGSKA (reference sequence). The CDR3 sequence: CSARQGARNTGELFF.

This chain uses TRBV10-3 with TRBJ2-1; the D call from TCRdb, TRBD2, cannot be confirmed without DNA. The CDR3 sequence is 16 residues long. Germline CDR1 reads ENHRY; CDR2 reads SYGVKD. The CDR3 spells CAIRQAGGLSYNEQFF.